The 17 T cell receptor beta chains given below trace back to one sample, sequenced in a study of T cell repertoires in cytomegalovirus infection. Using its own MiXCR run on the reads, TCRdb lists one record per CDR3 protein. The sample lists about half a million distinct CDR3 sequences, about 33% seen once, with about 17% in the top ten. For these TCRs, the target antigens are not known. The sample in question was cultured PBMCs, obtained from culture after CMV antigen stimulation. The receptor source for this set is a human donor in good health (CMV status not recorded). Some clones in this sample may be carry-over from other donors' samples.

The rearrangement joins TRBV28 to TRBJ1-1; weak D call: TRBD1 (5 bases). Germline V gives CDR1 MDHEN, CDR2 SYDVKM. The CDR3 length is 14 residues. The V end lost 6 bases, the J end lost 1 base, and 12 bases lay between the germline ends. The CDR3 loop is CASSPLGENTEAFF. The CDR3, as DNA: TGTGCCAGCAGCCCCTTAGGGGAGAACACTGAAGCTTTCTTT.

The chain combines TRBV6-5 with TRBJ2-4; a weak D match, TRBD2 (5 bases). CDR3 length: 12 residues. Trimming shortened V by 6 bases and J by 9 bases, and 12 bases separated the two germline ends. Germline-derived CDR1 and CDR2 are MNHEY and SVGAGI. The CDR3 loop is CASRMDGGIQYF. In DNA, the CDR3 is TGTGCCAGCAGGATGGATGGAGGCATTCAGTACTTC.

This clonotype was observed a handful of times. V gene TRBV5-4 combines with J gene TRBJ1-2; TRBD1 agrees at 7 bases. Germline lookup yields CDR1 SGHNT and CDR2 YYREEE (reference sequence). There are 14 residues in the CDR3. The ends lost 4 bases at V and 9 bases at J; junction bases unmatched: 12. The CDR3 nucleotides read TGTGCCAGCAGCAGGGGGACAGATTCGTATCGCTACACCTTC. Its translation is CASSRGTDSYRYTF. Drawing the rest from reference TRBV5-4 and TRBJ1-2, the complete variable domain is ETGVTQSPTHLIKTRGQQVTLRCSSQSGHNTVSWYQQALGQGPQFIFQYYREEENGRGNFPPRFSGLQFPNYSSELNVNALELDDSALYLCASSRGTDSYRYTFGSGTRLTVV.

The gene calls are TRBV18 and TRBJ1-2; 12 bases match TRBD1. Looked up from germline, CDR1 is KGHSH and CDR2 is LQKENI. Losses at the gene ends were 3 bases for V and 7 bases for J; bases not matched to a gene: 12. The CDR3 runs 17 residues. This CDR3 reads CASSPTVPGQGATGYTF. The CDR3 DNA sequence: TGTGCCAGCTCACCCACCGTCCCGGGACAGGGGGCGACTGGCTACACCTTC.

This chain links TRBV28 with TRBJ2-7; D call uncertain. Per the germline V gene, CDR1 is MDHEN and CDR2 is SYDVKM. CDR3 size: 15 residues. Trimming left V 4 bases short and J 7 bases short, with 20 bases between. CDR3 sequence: CASSSGENVYPEQYF. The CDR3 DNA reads TGTGCCAGCAGTTCCGGAGAGAACGTCTATCCGGAGCAGTACTTC.

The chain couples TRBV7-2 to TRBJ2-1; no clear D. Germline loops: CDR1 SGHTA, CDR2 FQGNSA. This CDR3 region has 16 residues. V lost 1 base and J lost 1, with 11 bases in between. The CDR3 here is CASSLVNFGSYNEQFF. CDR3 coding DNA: TGTGCCAGCAGCTTAGTAAATTTTGGATCCTACAATGAGCAGTTCTTC. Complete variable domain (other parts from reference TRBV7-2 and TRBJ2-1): GAGVSQSPSNKVTEKGKDVELRCDPISGHTALYWYRQSLGQGLEFLIYFQGNSAPDKSGLPSDRFSAERTGGSVSTLTIQRTQQEDSAVYLCASSLVNFGSYNEQFFGPGTRLTVL.

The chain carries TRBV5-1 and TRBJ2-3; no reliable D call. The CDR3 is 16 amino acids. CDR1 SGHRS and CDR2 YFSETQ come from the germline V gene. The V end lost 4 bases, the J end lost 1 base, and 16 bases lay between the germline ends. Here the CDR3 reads CASSPGWGQGTDTQYF. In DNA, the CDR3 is TGCGCCAGCAGCCCAGGCTGGGGTCAAGGCACAGATACGCAGTATTTT.

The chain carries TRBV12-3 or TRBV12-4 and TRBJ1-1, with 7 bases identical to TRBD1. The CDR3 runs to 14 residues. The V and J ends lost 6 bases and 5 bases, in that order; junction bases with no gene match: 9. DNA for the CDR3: TGTGCCAGCAGACCACAGGGGCAGAAGACTGAAGCTTTCTTT. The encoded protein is CASRPQGQKTEAFF.

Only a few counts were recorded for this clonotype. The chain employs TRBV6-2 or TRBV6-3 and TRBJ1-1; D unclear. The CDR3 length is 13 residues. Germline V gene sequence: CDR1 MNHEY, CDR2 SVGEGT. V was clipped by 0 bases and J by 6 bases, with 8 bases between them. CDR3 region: CASSYSWSSEAFF. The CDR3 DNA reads TGTGCCAGCAGTTACTCTTGGAGTTCTGAAGCTTTCTTT.

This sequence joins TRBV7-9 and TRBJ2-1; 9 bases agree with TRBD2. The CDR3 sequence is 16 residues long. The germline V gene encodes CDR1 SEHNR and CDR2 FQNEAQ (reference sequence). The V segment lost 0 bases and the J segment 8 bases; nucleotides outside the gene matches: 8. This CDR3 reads CASSLAGVSGGYEQFF. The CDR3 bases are TGTGCCAGCAGCTTAGCGGGGGTTAGCGGGGGCTATGAGCAGTTCTTC.

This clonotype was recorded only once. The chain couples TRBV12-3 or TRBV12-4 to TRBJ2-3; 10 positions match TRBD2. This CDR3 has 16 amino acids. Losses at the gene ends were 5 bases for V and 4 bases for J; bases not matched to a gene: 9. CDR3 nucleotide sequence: TGTGCCAGCAGTCCTCTAGCGGGAGCTTATCCAGATACGCAGTATTTT. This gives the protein CASSPLAGAYPDTQYF.

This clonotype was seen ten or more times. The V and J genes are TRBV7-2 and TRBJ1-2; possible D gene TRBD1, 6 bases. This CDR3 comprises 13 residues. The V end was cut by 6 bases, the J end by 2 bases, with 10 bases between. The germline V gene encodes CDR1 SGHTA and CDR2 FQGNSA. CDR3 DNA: TGTGCCAGCAGTTACAGGGACAACTATGGCTACACCTTC. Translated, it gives CASSYRDNYGYTF.

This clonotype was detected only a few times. The CDR3 loop reads CASSPPGGGELFF. The CDR3 nucleotides are TGTGCCAGCAGCCCCCCAGGAGGCGGGGAGCTGTTTTTT. This rearrangement joins TRBV7-9 to TRBJ2-2, with D possibly matching TRBD2 (5 bases). V was cut by 5 bases and J by 7 bases, with 11 bases left in between. The CDR3 spans 13 residues. The germline CDR1 and CDR2 sequences are SEHNR and FQNEAQ (reference sequence).

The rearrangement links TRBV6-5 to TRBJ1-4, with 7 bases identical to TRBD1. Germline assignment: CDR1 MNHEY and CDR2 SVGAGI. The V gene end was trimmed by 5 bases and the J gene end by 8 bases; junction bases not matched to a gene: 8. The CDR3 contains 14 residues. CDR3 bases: TGTGCCAGCAGTCCGACAGGGCTGGGAGAAAAACTGTTTTTT. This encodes CASSPTGLGEKLFF.

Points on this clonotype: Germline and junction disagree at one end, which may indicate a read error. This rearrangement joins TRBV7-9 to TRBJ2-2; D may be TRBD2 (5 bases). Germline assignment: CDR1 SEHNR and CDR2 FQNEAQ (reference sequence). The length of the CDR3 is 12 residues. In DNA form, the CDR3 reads TGTGCCAGCAGCCCTCACGGTGGGGAGCGGTTTTTT. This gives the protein CASSPHGGERFF.

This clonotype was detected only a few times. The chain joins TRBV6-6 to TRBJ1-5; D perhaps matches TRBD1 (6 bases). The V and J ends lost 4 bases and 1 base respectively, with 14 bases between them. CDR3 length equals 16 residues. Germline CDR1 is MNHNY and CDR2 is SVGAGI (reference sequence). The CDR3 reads CASSWSGGKSNQPQHF. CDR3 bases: TGTGCCAGCAGTTGGTCCGGGGGCAAGAGCAATCAGCCCCAGCATTTT.

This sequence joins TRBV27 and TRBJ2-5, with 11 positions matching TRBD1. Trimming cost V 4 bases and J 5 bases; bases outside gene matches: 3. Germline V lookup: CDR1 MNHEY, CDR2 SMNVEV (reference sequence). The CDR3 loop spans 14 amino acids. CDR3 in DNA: TGTGCCAGCAGTTGGACAGGGGGCCGCGAGACCCAGTACTTC. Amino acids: CASSWTGGRETQYF.